This T cell receptor (beta chain) was sequenced during a study of cytomegalovirus exposure and HLA in healthy donors. Findings and caveats of the study: The study listed roughly 150 cytomegalovirus-associated TCR beta chains. Accounts indicate the classifier identified cytomegalovirus status with strong specificity and sensitivity. In vitro confirmation showed three CMV-associated chains to be CMV antigen specific. TCR sequences were mostly rare, though some public TCRs occurred in many donors.

Generated by immunoSEQ multiplex PCR, the TCRdb table keeps only in-frame clones and is missing some. The table lists 73,000 or so clones, over 90% of them singletons. Trimming removed 4 bases at V and 7 bases at J, with 13 bases between. This CDR3 has 13 amino acids. Germline V lookup: CDR1 MNHNY, CDR2 SVGAGI (reference sequence). On this clone: Its specificity is unknown.

This chain connects TRBV6-6 to TRBJ1-2; D unresolved. Material: PBMCs. The origin of this receptor is a woman aged 18 to 35 in good health and CMV-seropositive. The CDR3 DNA reads TGTGCCAGCAGTTGCGATTGCGGTAGTGGCTACACCTTC. Its translation: CASSCDCGSGYTF.